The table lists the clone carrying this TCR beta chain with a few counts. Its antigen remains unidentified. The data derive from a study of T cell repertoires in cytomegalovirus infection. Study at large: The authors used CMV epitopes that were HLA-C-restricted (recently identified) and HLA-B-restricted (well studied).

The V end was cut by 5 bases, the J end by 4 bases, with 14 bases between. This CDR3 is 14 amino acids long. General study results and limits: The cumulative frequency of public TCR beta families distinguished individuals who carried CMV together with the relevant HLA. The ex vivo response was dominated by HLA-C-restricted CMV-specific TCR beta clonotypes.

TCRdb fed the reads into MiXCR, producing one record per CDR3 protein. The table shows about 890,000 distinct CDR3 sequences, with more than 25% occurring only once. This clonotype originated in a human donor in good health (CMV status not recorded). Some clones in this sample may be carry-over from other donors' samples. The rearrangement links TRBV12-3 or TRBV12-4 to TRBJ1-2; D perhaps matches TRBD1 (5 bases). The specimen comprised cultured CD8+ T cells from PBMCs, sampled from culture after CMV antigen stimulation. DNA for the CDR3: TGTGCCAGCAGTATCCGGGGGTGGTTCTATGGCTACACCTTC. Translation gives CASSIRGWFYGYTF.